This T cell receptor beta chain originates from a study of T cell responses to AZD1222 COVID-19 vaccine. This clone has a single count. Its antigen is still unknown. Sequencing used immunoSEQ multiplex PCR; TCRdb keeps in-frame clones, though not all of them. The sample yields 150,000 or so clones, roughly nine tenths seen once. Germline V gene sequence: CDR1 SGHTA, CDR2 FQGNSA. The CDR3 is made up of 16 amino acids. Trimming removed 5 bases at V and 6 bases at J, with 20 bases between. General study points: The number of AZD1222 recipients seropositive at baseline was only 6 or 7.

This TCR came from an adult who received the AZD1222 COVID-19 vaccine. J is TRBJ2-1 and V is TRBV7-2, with D perhaps TRBD1 or TRBD2 (5 bases each). Sequences were derived from peripheral blood, sampled 28 days after the second AZD1222 dose. The CDR3 region is CASSPSWPGRLNEQFF. CDR3 in DNA: TGTGCCAGCAGCCCCTCCTGGCCGGGACGCCTCAATGAGCAGTTCTTC.